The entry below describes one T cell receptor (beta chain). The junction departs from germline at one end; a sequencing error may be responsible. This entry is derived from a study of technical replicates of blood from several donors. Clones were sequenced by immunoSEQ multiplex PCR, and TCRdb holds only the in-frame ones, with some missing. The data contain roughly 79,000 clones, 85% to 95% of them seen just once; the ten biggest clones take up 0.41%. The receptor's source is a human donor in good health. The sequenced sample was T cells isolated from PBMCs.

The CDR3 nucleotides read TGCGCCAGCAGTGAGTATGGTGCGGGAGGGATTGAGTTC. Protein product: CASSEYGAGGIEF. The chain is built from TRBV10-2 and TRBJ2-7, with 9 bases matching TRBD2. Germline CDR1 and CDR2: WSHSY and SAAADI. The CDR3 runs 13 residues.